This entry describes one T cell receptor beta chain. Its target antigen remains unknown. No base quality values were provided; no much bigger clone lies one nucleotide off. The data derive from a study of human T cells and chemical hapten exposure (dated by TCRdb to the early 2020s). With regard to the full study: For sensitization, 2% DPC in acetone was applied to a 2 cm by 2 cm area of upper inner arm skin. Patients additionally received weekly therapeutic DPC doses to the scalp throughout the roughly 24-week study period. Patch testing on the upper back used Finn chambers containing 0.01% DPC, with scoring done after 6 days according to International Contact Dermatitis Research Group standards. Most of the patients in the cohort were female, and the cohort covered alopecia areata with under or over 50% scalp involvement, alopecia totalis and alopecia universalis. Libraries were pooled for sequencing, and per-sample TCR yields varied mainly because of small differences in library volumes within the pool. This study followed changes in the peripheral blood TCR repertoire in vivo during primary and secondary sensitization of alopecia patients to the hapten diphenylcyclopropenone (DPC). Blood samples were taken from patients before sensitization (week 0) and at 2, 6 and about 24 weeks after DPC sensitization. Nearly 30 alopecia patients gave blood for TCR sequencing at one to four time points (pre-sensitization, 2, 6 and 24 weeks).

The germline V gene supplies CDR1 MDHEN and CDR2 SYDVKM. Trimming leaves V shorter by 6 bases and J shorter by 2 bases, with the junction holding 6 bases beyond the gene matches. The CDR3 measures 14 amino acids from cysteine to valine. CDR3 DNA is the only sequence kept; it has 42 bases, read in frame from the first base. The investigation overall reported the following: Because every patient had alopecia, a presumed autoimmune disease, the patients' immune response might differ from that of healthy individuals. Patch test score correlated positively with the number of PT1 expanded TCRs, reaching significance at thresholds 8, 16 and 32 but not at 4. Repeated subsampling changed both the strength of the expansion versus patch-test correlation and the threshold at which that correlation became significant. Significantly more large CDR3 similarity clusters were formed by expanded TCRs than by pre-sensitization or healthy control sets, consistent with antigen-driven responses. DPC sensitization did not change the number of TCRs with a frequency above 1 in 1000, and there was no evidence of changes in global repertoire structure.

The time point label, read with the paper, signifies: patch test 3, about 24 weeks after DPC sensitization. The sample's treatment or condition label is to be understood as: therapeutic diphenylcyclopropenone sensitization with weekly scalp DPC. At every patch-test visit, the blood draw took place before the patch test was put on. Patients were considered eligible if aged 18 to 70, diagnosed with alopecia and deemed suitable for DPC therapy, and patients were excluded if pregnant. Unfractionated whole blood was collected in Tempus Blood RNA tubes, and total RNA was extracted from that blood. The library was made by RACE. Data came from a NextSeq 500. During library preparation, unique molecular identifiers were attached to individual cDNA molecules so that TCRs could be counted in a quantitative, reproducible way. Both TCR alpha and TCR beta chains were sequenced from each blood RNA sample. The paper's processing steps were these. Samples had a median of roughly 87,000 TCRs, with a range from roughly 20,000 to 690,600. V, J and CDR3 annotation of the TCR reads was carried out using the Decombinator software suite. To make PS versus PT1 abundance plots, every sample was subsampled to the same number of TCRs (28,000). Expanded TCRs were defined as absent before sensitization and observed at least eight times at the 2-week time point. The public sequencing data were trimmed at Q25 with fastp and processed into clonotypes with MiXCR by TCRdb, which kept only in-frame beta chains. Duplicate CDR3 protein sequences are folded into a single record with the most common DNA and genes. The V and J calls follow TCRdb's processing rather than the paper's. A total of more than 70,000 distinct CDR3 sequences appear in this sample, approximately 10% of them only once. Together, the top ten hold around 1% of the sample.

This clonotype originated in a woman in her 30s with alopecia areata. Some clones in this sample may be carry-over from other donors' samples. This receptor chain uses TRBV28 and TRBJ2-7, and 8 bases in between align with TRBD2. The sample here was whole blood, taken in connection with sensitization to the hapten diphenylcyclopropenone (DPC). The DNA sequence is as follows: TGTGCCAGCAGCTTTAGCGGGGTTCCCTACGAGCAGTACGTC. It codes for CASSFSGVPYEQYV.